A selection of T cell receptor beta chains follows, all from one sample in a study of blood T cell repertoires in COVID-19. TCRdb's table, derived via immunoSEQ multiplex PCR, lists solely in-frame clones and lacks some. In the table there are around 160,000 clones, around 90% of which are singletons. The material sequenced was PBMCs or T cells enriched from blood (not recorded which). The source is a woman aged 40-49 years who had been exposed to COVID-19. Both conserved end residues are part of each CDR3. A D gene is named only where the DNA matches it firmly. Size values are once, few and many counts, or a class for expanded clones, and some rows have none.

once	-	TRBJ2-3	TRBV5-1	CASRGTPMGLDTQYF	TGCGCCAGCCGCGGTACCCCAATGGGTTTAGATACGCAGTATTTT
once	TRBD1	TRBJ1-2	TRBV28	CASSGGQGRYGYTF	TGTGCCAGCAGTGGGGGACAGGGGAGGTATGGCTACACCTTC
-	TRBD1	TRBJ1-2	TRBV5-1	CASSSNTMDRDYGYTF	TGCGCCAGCAGCTCGAACACAATGGACAGGGACTATGGCTACACCTTC
-	-	TRBJ1-1	TRBV5-1	CASSLGHDTEAFF	TGCGCCAGCAGCTTGGGTCATGACACTGAAGCTTTCTTT
-	TRBD1	TRBJ1-2	TRBV12-5	CASGLVPPLGQGNYGYTF	TGTGCTAGTGGTTTGGTCCCCCCCTTAGGACAGGGAAACTATGGCTACACCTTC
once	TRBD1	TRBJ2-7	TRBV5-1	CASSLSSSRRQGEAEQYF	TGCGCCAGCAGCTTGTCTTCCTCCAGGAGACAGGGGGAGGCCGAGCAGTACTTC
few	-	TRBJ2-7	TRBV5-1	CASSLGRGPFEQYF	TGCGCCAGCAGCTTGGGCAGGGGCCCCTTCGAGCAGTACTTC
once	TRBD2	TRBJ2-1	TRBV2	CASRWTSGGNEQFF	TGTGCCAGCAGGTGGACTAGCGGGGGGAATGAGCAGTTCTTC
-	TRBD1	TRBJ2-7	TRBV7-9	CASSPGGEEQYF	TGTGCCAGCAGCCCAGGGGGTGAGGAGCAGTACTTC
-	-	TRBJ1-1	TRBV2	CASTAQGGTEAFF	TGTGCCAGCACTGCGCAGGGTGGTACTGAAGCTTTCTTT
once	-	TRBJ1-2	TRBV4-1	CASSQDHSGRVGYTF	TGCGCCAGCAGCCAAGATCATTCAGGGAGGGTTGGCTACACCTTC
-	TRBD1	TRBJ1-1	TRBV5-1	CASSSGQIYTEAFF	TGCGCCAGCAGCTCGGGACAGATCTACACTGAAGCTTTCTTT
-	-	TRBJ2-5	TRBV7-6	CASSSTGGAAGVQETQYF	TGTGCCAGCAGCTCGACAGGGGGTGCAGCGGGGGTGCAAGAGACCCAGTACTTC
medium-sized	-	TRBJ1-6	TRBV20-1	CSASQAAALDSPLHF	TGCAGTGCTAGTCAGGCAGCCGCCCTGGATTCACCCCTCCACTTT
few	-	TRBJ2-5	TRBV27	CASSLLSRSQETQYF	TGTGCCAGCAGTTTGTTGTCCAGGTCCCAAGAGACCCAGTACTTC
-	-	TRBJ1-2	TRBV4-1	CASSQDWAAIYGYTF	TGCGCCAGCAGCCAAGATTGGGCAGCAATCTATGGCTACACCTTC
-	TRBD2	TRBJ2-1	TRBV6-6	CASSLGLAETYNEQFF	TGTGCCAGCAGTCTCGGACTAGCAGAGACCTACAATGAGCAGTTCTTC
-	TRBD1	TRBJ1-5	TRBV5-1	CASSVGTGLNQPQHF	TGCGCCAGCAGCGTCGGGACAGGGCTCAATCAGCCCCAGCATTTT
once	-	TRBJ1-5	TRBV19	CASSIVRGSNQPQHF	TGTGCCAGTAGTATAGTAAGGGGTAGCAATCAGCCCCAGCATTTT
-	TRBD1	TRBJ2-7	TRBV6-6	CASSDRDRGHEQYF	TGTGCCAGCAGTGACCGGGACAGGGGCCACGAGCAGTACTTC
few	-	TRBJ1-5	TRBV7-2	CASSRDVGQPQHF	TGTGCCAGCAGTCGGGATGTCGGTCAGCCCCAGCATTTT
-	TRBD2	TRBJ2-7	TRBV7-2	CASSLRVASGSKSYEQYF	TGTGCCAGCAGCTTAAGGGTGGCTAGCGGGAGTAAGTCATACGAGCAGTACTTC
-	-	TRBJ2-3	TRBV19	CASSIVGPTDTQYF	TGTGCCAGTAGTATAGTGGGCCCCACAGATACGCAGTATTTT
few	-	TRBJ2-2	TRBV2	CASFQDWFLGGTGELFF	TGTGCCAGCTTTCAAGACTGGTTCCTGGGAGGTACCGGGGAGCTGTTTTTT
-	-	TRBJ2-6	TRBV7-8	CASSSRQSTGANVLTF	TGTGCCAGCAGCTCAAGACAGTCGACTGGGGCCAACGTCCTGACTTTC
-	-	TRBJ2-3	TRBV10-3	CAIRDPSADTQYF	TGTGCCATCAGAGATCCCTCGGCAGATACGCAGTATTTT
once	-	TRBJ2-1	TRBV11-3	CASSLGQGGNNEQFF	TGTGCCAGCAGCTTAGGCCAGGGTGGAAACAATGAGCAGTTCTTC
-	TRBD2	TRBJ2-1	TRBV10-3	CAISAPYNGTSSYNEQFF	TGTGCCATCAGTGCTCCCTATAACGGGACTAGCTCCTACAATGAGCAGTTCTTC
-	TRBD2	TRBJ2-7	TRBV4-3	CASSQGLAGGYEQYF	TGCGCCAGCAGCCAAGGTCTAGCGGGAGGTTACGAGCAGTACTTC
-	-	TRBJ2-3	TRBV29-1	CSVDGGTSTDTQYF	TGCAGCGTTGACGGCGGAACTAGCACAGATACGCAGTATTTT
-	-	TRBJ1-3	TRBV15	CATSRDQAQSGNTIYF	TGTGCCACCAGCAGAGATCAGGCACAATCTGGAAACACCATATATTTT
-	-	TRBJ2-7	TRBV5-1	CASSSSGEPHEQYF	TGCGCCAGCAGCTCCTCAGGGGAACCCCACGAGCAGTACTTC
-	-	TRBJ2-2	TRBV5-1	CASTEGSNTGELFF	TGCGCCAGCACTGAGGGATCGAACACCGGGGAGCTGTTTTTT
-	-	TRBJ2-3	TRBV28	CASSLGAGGSTDTQYF	TGTGCCAGCAGTTTGGGAGCTGGAGGGAGCACAGATACGCAGTATTTT
-	-	TRBJ2-7	TRBV11-2	CASSLVYGEQYF	TGTGCCAGCAGCTTAGTGTACGGCGAGCAGTACTTC
-	-	TRBJ1-5	TRBV7-8	CASSTKGNGNQPQHF	TGTGCCAGCAGCACCAAGGGGAATGGCAATCAGCCCCAGCATTTT
-	TRBD2	TRBJ2-7	TRBV6-2/TRBV6-3	CASSYGLAGFYEQYF	TGTGCCAGCAGTTACGGACTAGCGGGATTCTACGAGCAGTACTTC
-	-	TRBJ1-1	TRBV12-5	CASGLQGVTEAFF	TGTGCTAGTGGTTTGCAAGGGGTCACTGAAGCTTTCTTT
-	-	TRBJ1-5	TRBV7-9	CASSLGAGDQPQHF	TGTGCCAGCAGCTTAGGGGCGGGGGATCAGCCCCAGCATTTT
-	TRBD1	TRBJ2-7	TRBV9	CASSPGQGIYEQYF	TGTGCCAGCTCTCCGGGACAGGGGATCTACGAGCAGTACTTC
-	TRBD1	TRBJ2-5	TRBV7-3	CASSFGTGGRETQYF	TGTGCCAGCAGCTTCGGGACAGGGGGCCGGGAGACCCAGTACTTC
-	TRBD1	TRBJ1-2	TRBV6-5	CASSYSQQGDYGYTF	TGTGCCAGCAGTTACTCCCAACAGGGGGACTATGGCTACACCTTC
-	-	TRBJ1-6	TRBV9	CASSTGHIDSPLHF	TGTGCCAGCAGCACCGGACACATCGATTCACCCCTCCACTTT
-	TRBD1	TRBJ2-7	TRBV27	CASSRTGKSSYEQYF	TGTGCCAGCAGTCGGACAGGAAAAAGCTCCTACGAGCAGTACTTC
-	-	TRBJ2-7	TRBV9	CASSVSGGSYEQYF	TGTGCCAGCAGCGTTTCTGGGGGGTCCTACGAGCAGTACTTC
-	TRBD2	TRBJ2-3	TRBV12-5	CASGLQQGGIRTDTQYF	TGTGCTAGTGGTTTGCAGCAGGGAGGGATACGAACAGATACGCAGTATTTT
few	-	TRBJ1-4	TRBV7-9	CASSLEVYSLQGVEKLFF	TGTGCCAGCAGCTTAGAGGTTTATTCGTTACAGGGAGTTGAAAAACTGTTTTTT
-	-	TRBJ2-1	TRBV7-6	CASSLVGRGSHNEQFF	TGTGCCAGCAGCTTAGTTGGTCGGGGGTCCCACAATGAGCAGTTCTTC
-	TRBD1	TRBJ1-1	TRBV4-1	CASSQGIPRTGETEAFF	TGCGCCAGCAGCCAAGGAATTCCCCGGACAGGGGAAACTGAAGCTTTCTTT